This T cell receptor (beta chain) was recovered during a study of blood T cell repertoires in COVID-19. About the research overall: Both acute and convalescent COVID-19 samples were obtained from the United States, Italy and Spain. PBMCs, B-cell-depleted T cells, or T cells were the source of the cDNA or gDNA that made up the material.

The CDR3 consists of 15 residues. Germline V gene sequence: CDR1 LGHNA, CDR2 YSLEER. Trimming shortened V by 3 bases and J by 5 bases, and 13 bases separated the two germline ends. In the original workflow: How many nucleated cells were present was estimated from reference gene primer amplification. Repertoires were generated with immunoSEQ multiplex PCR, while TCRdb's copy carries only in-frame clones and drops some. V, J and clone size derive from that table, while D and trimming were established from the DNA sequence. The sample has some 120,000 clones; more than 65% are singletons. The origin of this receptor is a human donor in a cohort sampled during active COVID-19. The sequenced sample consisted of peripheral blood. The chain uses TRBV4-3 and TRBJ2-2, with a weak D call TRBD2 (5 bases). The CDR3 nucleotides are TGCGCCAGCAGCCATCCGGGGAAAGGGACCGGGGAGCTGTTTTTT. Its protein product is CASSHPGKGTGELFF.